The 5 T cell receptor beta chains in this list originate from one sample, sequenced in a study of somatic mutations in cytotoxic T cells in rheumatoid arthritis. Repertoires were generated with immunoSEQ multiplex PCR, while TCRdb's copy carries only in-frame clones and drops some. The profile shows tens of thousands of clones, 82% of them singletons. Source material: CD8+ T cells sorted from blood. The receptor set was obtained from an adult with rheumatoid arthritis.

This chain connects TRBV9 to TRBJ2-7; D tentatively fits TRBD1 or TRBD2 (5 bases each). The germline V and J ends were trimmed by 3 bases and 2 bases, with 12 bases remaining between them. This CDR3 has 14 residues. From germline, CDR1 is SGDLS and CDR2 YYNGEE. CDR3 loop: CASSGGPTPYEQYF. The DNA of the CDR3 is TGTGCCAGCAGCGGGGGACCGACACCCTACGAGCAGTACTTC.

J is TRBJ1-1 and V is TRBV7-3; 8 bases agree with TRBD1. The CDR3 loop spans 13 amino acids. Germline V gene lookup returns CDR1 SGHTA and CDR2 FQGTGA. Trimming at V came to 5 bases and at J to 4 bases, leaving 3 bases not matched to a gene. The DNA for the CDR3 is TGTGCCAGCAGCGCACAGGGGGGCACTGAAGCTTTCTTT. Its protein product is CASSAQGGTEAFF.

The chain recombines TRBV7-2 with TRBJ1-1; D perhaps matches TRBD1 (5 bases). V lost 5 bases and J 3 bases, leaving 7 bases between the germline ends. Germline V gene lookup returns CDR1 SGHTA and CDR2 FQGNSA. The CDR3 is 12 amino acids. The CDR3 coding sequence is TGTGCCAGCAGCCGGGGGGACACTGAAGCTTTCTTT. Its protein is CASSRGDTEAFF.

The chain carries TRBV9 and TRBJ1-6; D is uncertain. The V and J ends lost 0 bases and 6 bases respectively, with 7 bases between them. Germline values: CDR1 SGDLS, CDR2 YYNGEE. The CDR3 extends over 14 amino acids. The CDR3 nucleotides are TGTGCCAGCAGCGTAGCCGGGGTTAATTCACCCCTCCACTTT. Protein: CASSVAGVNSPLHF.

V gene TRBV30 combines with J gene TRBJ1-1, with D perhaps TRBD1 (6 bases). The germline CDR1 and CDR2 sequences are GTSNPN and SVGIG (reference sequence). This CDR3 region has 15 residues. V was pared by 4 bases and J by 4 bases, with 19 bases between. The CDR3: CAWITPRQVTTEAFF. DNA of the CDR3: TGTGCCTGGATTACGCCCCGACAGGTCACCACTGAAGCTTTCTTT.